These T cell receptor beta chains were read from a single sample in a study of blood T cell repertoires in COVID-19. Measured with immunoSEQ multiplex PCR; TCRdb has only the in-frame clones, and not every one. The table lists around 150,000 clones, approximately 91% of them singletons. Material: peripheral blood. The source of these receptors is a man younger than 35 with acute or convalescent COVID-19. Both conserved end residues are part of each CDR3. D genes are given only for firm matches. Clone size is shown for a subset of rows, as once, few, many or a class of expanded clone.

v_gene: TRBV19; j_gene: TRBJ1-6; d_gene: TRBD1; abundance: NA; CDR3nt: TGTGCCAGTACTCTTGAGGACAGGGGCTGGTGTAATTCACCCCTCCACTTT; CDR3aa: CASTLEDRGWCNSPLHF
v_gene: TRBV27; j_gene: TRBJ2-1; d_gene: TRBD2; abundance: once; CDR3nt: TGTGCCAGCAGTACTAGCGGGGGTAACAATGAGCAGTTCTTC; CDR3aa: CASSTSGGNNEQFF
v_gene: TRBV24-1; j_gene: TRBJ2-1; d_gene: TRBD2; abundance: NA; CDR3nt: TGTGCCACCAGTGATGCTGGCGGGAGTTCATGGAATGAGCAGTTCTTC; CDR3aa: CATSDAGGSSWNEQFF
v_gene: TRBV5-5; j_gene: TRBJ2-1; d_gene: TRBD2; abundance: NA; CDR3nt: TGTGCCAGCAGCTTGGGAGGTGCGGGAGGGAACTACAATGAGCAGTTCTTC; CDR3aa: CASSLGGAGGNYNEQFF
v_gene: TRBV5-1; j_gene: TRBJ2-7; d_gene: TRBD1; abundance: NA; CDR3nt: TGCGCCAGCAGCCTTGGACAGGACAACTCCTACGAGCAGTACTTC; CDR3aa: CASSLGQDNSYEQYF
v_gene: TRBV2; j_gene: TRBJ1-4; d_gene: TRBD1; abundance: NA; CDR3nt: TGTGCCAGCAGTGGAATTCAGGGGGTGAGGGAAAAACTGTTTTTT; CDR3aa: CASSGIQGVREKLFF
v_gene: TRBV7-2; j_gene: TRBJ2-2; d_gene: NA; abundance: NA; CDR3nt: TGTGCCAGCAGCTCCCCGGCAGGAGGGAGGTACACCGGGGAGCTGTTTTTT; CDR3aa: CASSSPAGGRYTGELFF
v_gene: TRBV24-1; j_gene: TRBJ2-6; d_gene: NA; abundance: NA; CDR3nt: TGTGCCACCAGTGATTCCTCTTCGGGACTGTCCTCTGGGGCCAACGTCCTGACTTTC; CDR3aa: CATSDSSSGLSSGANVLTF
v_gene: TRBV7-9; j_gene: TRBJ1-1; d_gene: TRBD1; abundance: NA; CDR3nt: TGTGCCAGCAGCTACCAAGTTGGGACAGGGGGAGACACTGAAGCTTTCTTT; CDR3aa: CASSYQVGTGGDTEAFF
v_gene: TRBV5-1; j_gene: TRBJ1-4; d_gene: NA; abundance: NA; CDR3nt: TGCGCCAGCAGTTCAGGGCTACCAAAACGGGCTAATGAAAAACTGTTTTTT; CDR3aa: CASSSGLPKRANEKLFF
v_gene: TRBV10-1; j_gene: TRBJ2-7; d_gene: NA; abundance: NA; CDR3nt: TGCGCCAGCAGTGACCACCGGGACACTTACGAGCAGTACTTC; CDR3aa: CASSDHRDTYEQYF
v_gene: TRBV18; j_gene: TRBJ2-3; d_gene: NA; abundance: NA; CDR3nt: TGTGCCAGCTCACCGGGGGGGGCCTTGAGAGATACGCAGTATTTT; CDR3aa: CASSPGGALRDTQYF
v_gene: TRBV4-1; j_gene: TRBJ1-1; d_gene: NA; abundance: NA; CDR3nt: TGCGCCAGCAGCCCTCCTTGGACAGACAACACTGAAGCTTTCTTT; CDR3aa: CASSPPWTDNTEAFF
v_gene: TRBV6-2/TRBV6-3; j_gene: TRBJ2-2; d_gene: NA; abundance: NA; CDR3nt: TGTGCCAGCAGTTTCCCCCCGGAGGGGAGGAACACCGGGGAGCTGTTTTTT; CDR3aa: CASSFPPEGRNTGELFF
v_gene: TRBV19; j_gene: TRBJ2-4; d_gene: TRBD2; abundance: NA; CDR3nt: TGTGCCAGTACCTATAGACTAGCGGGGGGGGATTCCCAAAACATTCAGTACTTC; CDR3aa: CASTYRLAGGDSQNIQYF
v_gene: TRBV7-6; j_gene: TRBJ2-7; d_gene: TRBD2; abundance: NA; CDR3nt: TGTGCCAGCAGCTTCCGGACTAGCGGGGGGTACGAGCAGTACTTC; CDR3aa: CASSFRTSGGYEQYF
v_gene: TRBV19; j_gene: TRBJ1-2; d_gene: TRBD1; abundance: NA; CDR3nt: TGTGCCAGTACCCCGTTCGGACAGGTCTATGGCTACACCTTC; CDR3aa: CASTPFGQVYGYTF
v_gene: TRBV19; j_gene: TRBJ2-3; d_gene: NA; abundance: once; CDR3nt: TGTGCCAGTAGTAAACGAGCTCTAGCAACAGATACGCAGTATTTT; CDR3aa: CASSKRALATDTQYF
v_gene: TRBV6-1; j_gene: TRBJ1-3; d_gene: TRBD1; abundance: NA; CDR3nt: TGTGCCAGCAGTGGCCTGACAGGGAGAGTCTCTGGAAACACCATATATTTT; CDR3aa: CASSGLTGRVSGNTIYF
v_gene: TRBV27; j_gene: TRBJ2-7; d_gene: TRBD2; abundance: NA; CDR3nt: TGTGCCAGCAGTCCAACTAGCGGACTACACTACGAGCAGTACTTC; CDR3aa: CASSPTSGLHYEQYF
v_gene: TRBV27; j_gene: TRBJ1-1; d_gene: TRBD1; abundance: NA; CDR3nt: TGTGCCAGCAGTCACCAGGGGGAGAACACTGAAGCTTTCTTT; CDR3aa: CASSHQGENTEAFF
v_gene: TRBV5-1; j_gene: TRBJ2-1; d_gene: NA; abundance: NA; CDR3nt: TGCGCCAGCAGCCTCAGGCTCCCTATCGATGAGCAGTTCTTC; CDR3aa: CASSLRLPIDEQFF
v_gene: TRBV27; j_gene: TRBJ1-5; d_gene: TRBD1; abundance: NA; CDR3nt: TGTGCCAGCAGCTCCCAGGGGGGTCAGCCCCAGCATTTT; CDR3aa: CASSSQGGQPQHF
v_gene: TRBV19; j_gene: TRBJ2-7; d_gene: TRBD1; abundance: NA; CDR3nt: TGTGCCAGTAGTATGTATCTGGGACAGCCCTACGAGCAGTACTTC; CDR3aa: CASSMYLGQPYEQYF
v_gene: TRBV5-1; j_gene: TRBJ1-1; d_gene: TRBD1; abundance: NA; CDR3nt: TGCGCCAGCAGCTCCCTAGACAGGGTCACTGAAGCTTTCTTT; CDR3aa: CASSSLDRVTEAFF
v_gene: TRBV9; j_gene: TRBJ2-2; d_gene: NA; abundance: NA; CDR3nt: TGTGCCAGCAGCCTCCCCGGAACTAGTTCCACCGGGGAGCTGTTTTTT; CDR3aa: CASSLPGTSSTGELFF
v_gene: TRBV18; j_gene: TRBJ1-1; d_gene: NA; abundance: NA; CDR3nt: TGTGCCAGCTCACCAATCCCGCTGGGGGGGCCTTGGATTGAAGCTTTCTTT; CDR3aa: CASSPIPLGGPWIEAFF
v_gene: TRBV5-5; j_gene: TRBJ2-7; d_gene: NA; abundance: NA; CDR3nt: TGTGCCAGCAGCTTGGGCGGGTCGGACGAGCAGTACTTC; CDR3aa: CASSLGGSDEQYF
v_gene: TRBV5-1; j_gene: TRBJ2-1; d_gene: NA; abundance: NA; CDR3nt: TGCGCCAGCAGCTTGGGGGGGGACCCTTACAATGAGCAGTTCTTC; CDR3aa: CASSLGGDPYNEQFF
v_gene: TRBV15; j_gene: TRBJ2-3; d_gene: NA; abundance: NA; CDR3nt: TGTGCCACCGGATGGCGGGATGCAAATCTCACAGATACGCAGTATTTT; CDR3aa: CATGWRDANLTDTQYF
v_gene: TRBV18; j_gene: TRBJ2-3; d_gene: NA; abundance: NA; CDR3nt: TGTGCCAGCTCACCAGGGGGGACAGGCACAGATACGCAGTATTTT; CDR3aa: CASSPGGTGTDTQYF
v_gene: TRBV3-1/TRBV3-2; j_gene: TRBJ2-2; d_gene: NA; abundance: NA; CDR3nt: TGTGCCAGCAGCCAAGAAGCAGGGGAGAACACCGGGGAGCTGTTTTTT; CDR3aa: CASSQEAGENTGELFF
v_gene: TRBV6-5; j_gene: TRBJ1-1; d_gene: NA; abundance: NA; CDR3nt: TGTGCCAGCAGGATGGGTGCAGGGAACACTGAAGCTTTCTTT; CDR3aa: CASRMGAGNTEAFF
v_gene: TRBV13; j_gene: TRBJ2-6; d_gene: TRBD1; abundance: NA; CDR3nt: TGTGCCAGCAGCGCTGAACAGGGGCTCCGCTCTGGGGCCAACGTCCTGACTTTC; CDR3aa: CASSAEQGLRSGANVLTF
v_gene: TRBV28; j_gene: TRBJ2-3; d_gene: TRBD2; abundance: NA; CDR3nt: TGTGCCAGCAGTTCTTTTCTACTCTCCCTAGCGGGGGGGGAATCAGATACGCAGTATTTT; CDR3aa: CASSSFLLSLAGGESDTQYF
v_gene: TRBV28; j_gene: TRBJ1-3; d_gene: NA; abundance: NA; CDR3nt: TGTGCCAGCAGGCTCGGGGGAGACTCTGGAAACACCATATATTTT; CDR3aa: CASRLGGDSGNTIYF
v_gene: TRBV25-1; j_gene: TRBJ1-6; d_gene: NA; abundance: NA; CDR3nt: TGTGCCAGCAGCCTGGGACCAGGGGTATTGTCACCCCTCCACTTT; CDR3aa: CASSLGPGVLSPLHF
v_gene: TRBV5-1; j_gene: TRBJ2-7; d_gene: TRBD1; abundance: NA; CDR3nt: TGCGCCAGCAGCTTGGGGACAGGGGATAACGAGCAGTACTTC; CDR3aa: CASSLGTGDNEQYF
v_gene: TRBV29-1; j_gene: TRBJ1-2; d_gene: NA; abundance: NA; CDR3nt: TGCAGCGTTGCATCCGGCTACACCTTC; CDR3aa: CSVASGYTF
v_gene: TRBV12-3/TRBV12-4; j_gene: TRBJ2-1; d_gene: TRBD2; abundance: NA; CDR3nt: TGTGCCAGCAGTTCTCTAGCGGACAATGAGCAGTTCTTC; CDR3aa: CASSSLADNEQFF
v_gene: TRBV5-8; j_gene: TRBJ2-5; d_gene: TRBD1; abundance: NA; CDR3nt: TGTGCCAGCAGCCCCGGCCCAGTACAGGGGGAGTTTGCGGAGACCCAGTACTTC; CDR3aa: CASSPGPVQGEFAETQYF